This T cell receptor (beta chain) was retrieved from a study of blood T cell repertoires in COVID-19. Study details: Samples of COVID-19 (acute and convalescent) were obtained from the United States, Italy and Spain.

Trimming shortened V by 3 bases and J by 6 bases, and 17 bases separated the two germline ends. CDR1 MGHDK and CDR2 SYGVNS come from the germline V gene. The CDR3 extends over 16 amino acids. In the authors' methods: Reference gene primer amplification gave nucleated cell count estimates. Only in-frame clones appear in the TCRdb table, and some are missing; sequencing was by immunoSEQ multiplex PCR. V, J and clone size derive from that table, while D and trimming were established from the DNA sequence. Here the sample spans around 150,000 clones, 86% being singletons. Sequencing used peripheral blood. V and J are TRBV25-1 and TRBJ2-2; D perhaps matches TRBD2 (6 bases). This clonotype originated in a man younger than 35 with acute or convalescent COVID-19. The CDR3 region has the DNA TGTGCCAGCAGTGACCTCTTAACGGGGGAGGCCGGGGAGCTGTTTTTT. Translated: CASSDLLTGEAGELFF.